The 13 T cell receptor beta chains below all came from one sample that was sequenced in a study of regulatory T cells in long-lasting Graves disease. Time point meaning: newly diagnosed GD, antithyroid drugs for less than 3 months. RNA extracted from PBMCs served as the sequencing template. Arm-PCR of CDR3 regions and iRepertoire HTBI primers were the basis on which TCR beta libraries were built. MiXCR was run by TCRdb on the multiplex PCR reads, yielding one entry per CDR3 protein. This repertoire shows almost 450,000 distinct CDR3 sequences, roughly 17% found once; its top ten account for about 10%. These data were also filed under a second study, of T cells in Graves' hyperthyroidism and ophthalmopathy.

Sequencing was performed on peripheral blood mononuclear cells (PBMCs), taken at new diagnosis, from a patient treated with antithyroid drugs. Receptors originate from a woman under 40 with Graves disease.

This clonotype was counted many times. The chain carries TRBV20-1 and TRBJ2-1, with D unresolved. Germline V lookup: CDR1 DFQATT, CDR2 SNEGSKA (reference sequence). The CDR3 is made up of 11 amino acids. V was cut by 5 bases and J by 12 bases, with 14 bases left in between. For the CDR3, the DNA is TGCAGTGCTGGGGAACCAGCTGGGCAGTTCTTC. Translated: CSAGEPAGQFF.

The chain employs TRBV20-1 and TRBJ2-5; TRBD2 matches 8 bases. Trimming at V came to 5 bases and at J to 9 bases, leaving 11 bases not matched to a gene. The CDR3 has 13 residues. The germline V gene has CDR1 DFQATT and CDR2 SNEGSKA (reference sequence). The CDR3 protein is CSALLARRGAQYF. For the CDR3, the DNA is TGCAGTGCTTTACTAGCGAGGCGGGGGGCCCAGTACTTC.

This chain connects TRBV4-1 to TRBJ1-5; TRBD1 might be the D (6 bases). Germline-derived CDR1 and CDR2 are MGHRA and YSYEKL. V dropped 1 base and J dropped 9 bases, with 16 bases sitting between them. The CDR3 totals 15 residues. The CDR3 loop reads CASSQAWQGSRPQHF. The CDR3 nucleotides read TGCGCCAGCAGCCAAGCTTGGCAGGGGTCACGGCCCCAGCATTTT.

J is TRBJ2-2 and V is TRBV19, with TRBD2 matching over 15 bases. The germline V gene encodes CDR1 LNHDA and CDR2 SQIVND (reference sequence). The junction had 8 bases not matched to a gene; V was cut back by 6 bases and J by 6 bases. The CDR3 covers 17 residues. The CDR3 spells CASSGLAGGPQAGELFF. CDR3 DNA sequence: TGTGCCAGTAGCGGACTAGCGGGAGGGCCTCAGGCCGGGGAGCTGTTTTTT.

This clonotype came up a few times. The junction departs from germline at one end; a sequencing error may be responsible. The chain uses TRBV7-2 and TRBJ2-7, with 7 bases lining up with TRBD1. Germline lookup yields CDR1 SGHTA and CDR2 FQGNSA. The CDR3 has 17 amino acids. The CDR3 DNA reads TGTGCCAGCGGCTTAGGGTGGGACAGCAAAAAGGCCTACGAGCAGTACTTC. Translation: CASGLGWDSKKAYEQYF.

This clonotype has just a few counts. The chain has TRBV10-3 and TRBJ2-6, with 12 bases aligning to TRBD2. Germline V gene lookup returns CDR1 ENHRY and CDR2 SYGVKD. The trim removed 4 bases at V and 0 bases at J, leaving 10 bases unmatched. This CDR3 spans 20 amino acids. The CDR3: CAISGLAGAAESSGANVLTF. The CDR3 nucleotides are TGTGCCATCAGTGGACTAGCGGGAGCAGCTGAAAGCTCTGGGGCCAACGTCCTGACTTTC.

J is TRBJ2-1 and V is TRBV9, with 15 bases aligning to TRBD2. V was clipped by 4 bases and J by 9 bases; unmatched bases: 5. There are 15 residues in the CDR3. From germline, CDR1 is SGDLS and CDR2 YYNGEE. The DNA for the CDR3 is TGTGCCAGCAGCCGTAGGACTAGCGGGAGGGTTGAGCAGTTCTTC. Translated, it gives CASSRRTSGRVEQFF.

This clonotype occurred a few times. J is TRBJ2-3 and V is TRBV5-8; no clear D gene. This CDR3 spans 14 amino acids. V lost 4 bases to trimming and J lost 10 bases, with 19 bases between them. Germline lookup yields CDR1 SGHTS and CDR2 YDEGEE. The CDR3 here is CASSLDPTPPAQYF. CDR3 coding DNA: TGTGCCAGCAGCCTGGACCCCACCCCACCGGCGCAGTATTTT.

The table lists this clonotype with a few counts. This chain connects TRBV29-1 to TRBJ1-2, with D perhaps matching TRBD1 (6 bases). Germline-derived CDR1 and CDR2 are SQVTM and ANQGSEA. V was clipped by 4 bases and J by 2 bases, with 23 bases between them. The CDR3 spans 17 residues. CDR3 amino acids: CSVVGAKIGRMNYGYTF. CDR3 in DNA: TGCAGCGTTGTGGGGGCTAAAATTGGACGGATGAACTATGGCTACACCTTC.

This clonotype was seen a handful of times. The genes are TRBV4-2 and TRBJ2-7; D perhaps matches TRBD1 (5 bases). Trimming pared 4 bases from V and 0 bases from J, leaving 16 bases between. The CDR3 loop spans 16 amino acids. CDR1 is LGHNA and CDR2 is YNFKEQ in the germline V gene. In DNA, the CDR3 is TGTGCCAGCAGCCCAAAAGGGGCCGAGAGCTCCTACGAGCAGTACTTC. Protein product: CASSPKGAESSYEQYF.

The sample holds many counts of this clonotype. The CDR3 coding sequence is TGTGCCAGCAGTTTTCAGGGGGAAAGGTACGAGCAGTACTTC. This encodes CASSFQGERYEQYF. The chain uses TRBV28 and TRBJ2-7, with TRBD1 matching 7 bases. The length of the CDR3 is 14 residues. Germline values: CDR1 MDHEN, CDR2 SYDVKM. V lost 3 bases, J lost 4 bases, and 6 bases stayed unmatched.

At least ten counts were recorded for this clonotype. This chain links TRBV20-1 with TRBJ1-5; D is perhaps TRBD1 (5 bases). The CDR3 consists of 13 residues. The germline V and J ends were trimmed by 3 bases and 4 bases, with 10 bases remaining between them. Looked up from germline, CDR1 is DFQATT and CDR2 is SNEGSKA (reference sequence). Here the CDR3 DNA reads TGCAGTGCTAGGCCCGCAGGGAATCAGCCCCAGCATTTT. This sequence encodes CSARPAGNQPQHF.

This clonotype was seen repeatedly, ten times or more. The gene calls are TRBV18 and TRBJ2-1, with D hard to call. Germline-derived CDR1 and CDR2 are KGHSH and LQKENI. V lost 3 bases and J lost 5, with 8 bases in between. There are 13 residues in the CDR3. CDR3 sequence: CASSPGLNNEQFF. Written as DNA, the CDR3 is TGTGCCAGCTCACCGGGATTGAACAATGAGCAGTTCTTC.